This T cell receptor beta chain appears in the sequencing data of a study of shared clonotypes between healthy human individuals. In the case of this clone: Its antigen is not identified.

A split of CD4+ cells into CD45RA+ naive and CD45RA-negative memory subsets was performed. General study results and limits: Naive subsets tended to show greater estimated richness than memory subsets. Clonotypes not shared had lower generation probabilities than those common to all four donors.

On sorted subsets, replicate PCRs used 150 to 250 ng DNA, or some 28,000 T cell genomes. Sequencing used immunoSEQ multiplex PCR; TCRdb keeps in-frame clones, though not all of them. The sample holds roughly 2.2 million clones, over 85% seen once. CDR3 size: 13 residues. The ends were cut back, 5 bases at V and 1 base at J, with 8 bases in the middle. Per the germline V gene, CDR1 is SGHAT and CDR2 is FQDESV (reference sequence). This sequence was found in a man between 18 and 29 years old in good health. Some clones in this sample may be carry-over from other donors' samples. The V call is TRBV11-1, the J call TRBJ1-1; D gene unclear. Specimen: naive CD4+ T cells from PBMCs. Subset denoted: CD45RA+ positively selected. The CDR3 DNA reads as TGTGCCAGCAGCCGGGAAGAGAACACTGAAGCTTTCTTT. It yields the protein CASSREENTEAFF.